The T cell receptor beta chain under discussion was sequenced for a study of vaccination and CD4 T cells after COVID-19. Study in general: The convalescent population consisted of six males and four females, two of whom were of Hispanic ethnicity. Ranging from 14 to 241, the interval between dose two and post-vaccine sampling had a median of about ten weeks. In culture, cells were exposed to overlapping spike peptides from SARS-CoV-2, HCoV-NL63, HCoV-OC43 and HCoV-229E.

Sequencing of the DNA from cultured CD4+ T cells was carried out with the Oncomine TCR Beta short-read assay. TCRdb re-called the PCR reads with MiXCR, one entry per CDR3 protein. Of 9,500 to 13,000 distinct CDR3 sequences listed, around 58% are singletons. Treatment: 10-day PBMC culture with coronavirus spike peptide pools or control peptides (ViraFEST assay). Alongside approximately 10 IU/ml IL-2 and approximately 9.8 ug/ml peptide pools, PBMCs were cultured at approximately 2 million per well. Germline assignment: CDR1 MGHRA and CDR2 YSYEKL. Trimming took 1 base from V and 0 from J, leaving 6 bases between them. CDR3 length: 15 amino acids. Of note for this clonotype: Its antigen is undetermined.

The source material was CD4+ T cells from blood, cultured in vitro. The chain is built from TRBV4-1 and TRBJ2-2; D call uncertain. The TCR originated in a human donor who had recovered from COVID-19. The CDR3 sequence: CASSQGVANTGELFF. Here the CDR3 DNA reads TGCGCCAGCAGCCAAGGGGTAGCGAACACCGGGGAGCTGTTTTTT.